This record looks at one T cell receptor (beta chain) sequence and its context. The specificity of this receptor is unknown. Base quality data are lacking; no much larger clone is found one base away. The receptor library was made with the immunoSEQ multiplex PCR assay. The clones in this table, taken by TCRdb from immuneACCESS, are in-frame only. Not every clone is retained; where verified, under half of the shortfall comes from an unresolved V gene, and the cause of the rest is unknown. In all, the sample holds 40,000 or so clones, and 85% to 95% of those were seen once. In total, the top ten clones hold roughly 8.7% of the sample. The sample belongs to a study of T cell changes during pregnancy in multiple sclerosis (dated by TCRdb to about 2019). For context, the study as a whole: The study looked at changes in the T cell repertoire across pregnancy in women with multiple sclerosis.

CDR1 is given as MNHNS and CDR2 as SASEGT, both from the germline V gene. The CDR3 runs 15 amino acids, cysteine and phenylalanine included. The entry retains the CDR3 DNA only, 45 bases that are in frame from base 1. The junction shows trimming of 8 bases on V and 5 bases on J, and the gene matches do not reach 15 bases of it. This material consisted of CD8+ T cells from peripheral blood mononuclear cells, taken in the third trimester of pregnancy. This receptor was taken from a female donor with multiple sclerosis, enrolled in a pregnancy study. Recombination linked TRBV6-1 to TRBJ2-7; 7 middle bases align to TRBD2. The nucleotide sequence is given as TGTGCCAGCGTCGAAACGGGGGGACGTTCGGACGAGCAGTACTTC. It translates as CASVETGGRSDEQYF.